This TCR beta chain was obtained from a study of T cells after yellow fever vaccination. Trimming removed 4 bases from V and 5 bases from J; junction bases left unmatched: 11. This CDR3 is built from 16 residues. Looked up from germline, CDR1 is MDHEN and CDR2 is SYDVKM. Each CDR3 protein is one row after TCRdb ran MiXCR on the 5' RACE reads. This table holds tens of thousands of distinct CDR3 sequences, around 7.3% found once. General study results and limits: A faster peak, day 5 versus 15, was reached by the weaker secondary response.

This clonotype was observed a few times. Its target is unknown. The chain has TRBV28 and TRBJ2-1; TRBD2 agrees at 7 bases. This receptor was identified in a young man who received the YFV17D yellow fever vaccine. The material sequenced was CD8+ T cells sorted from PBMCs, taken on the day of the yellow fever booster vaccination. The DNA of the CDR3 is TGTGCCAGCAGTTCCCCTGCTAGCGGAGGGAACAATGAGCAGTTCTTC. Protein product: CASSSPASGGNNEQFF.